Following are 17 T cell receptor beta chains from one sample sequenced in a study of cytomegalovirus exposure and HLA in healthy donors. Sequenced by immunoSEQ multiplex PCR; TCRdb stores in-frame clones only, minus some. The repertoire holds 70,000 to 80,000 clones, with 85% to 95% as singletons. Sequencing input: PBMCs. The receptor set was obtained from a woman aged 18-29 years in good health and CMV-seropositive.

The gene calls are TRBV6-6 and TRBJ2-7, with 10 nucleotides matching TRBD2. The V gene end was trimmed by 6 bases and the J gene end by 0 bases; junction bases not matched to a gene: 5. Germline assignment: CDR1 MNHNY and CDR2 SVGAGI (reference sequence). The CDR3 totals 15 residues. The CDR3 loop is CASSLGLASSYEQYF. The CDR3 DNA reads as TGTGCCAGCAGCCTGGGACTAGCGAGCTCCTACGAGCAGTACTTC.

This clone showed up just once. This chain connects TRBV6-7 to TRBJ2-7; D is undetermined. TRBV6-7 is an ORF; its function is uncertain. Trimming removed 6 bases at V and 2 bases at J, with 17 bases between. The CDR3 length is 15 residues. CDR3 in amino acids: CASSPLRKTPYEQYF. The CDR3 DNA reads as TGTGCCAGCAGCCCCCTCCGGAAGACTCCCTACGAGCAGTACTTC.

V and J are TRBV7-9 and TRBJ2-2, with D hard to call. CDR1 and CDR2 from the germline V gene are SEHNR and FQNEAQ (reference sequence). Trimming cost V 5 bases and J 5 bases, with 9 bases left between them. This CDR3 has 13 residues. The CDR3 reads CASSLTVTGELFF. DNA of the CDR3: TGTGCCAGCAGCCTAACAGTGACCGGGGAGCTGTTTTTT.

The rearrangement joins TRBV15 to TRBJ1-1, with D uncertain. Germline CDR1 reads LNHNV; CDR2 reads YYDKDF (reference sequence). V was pared by 9 bases and J by 3 bases, with 17 bases between. This CDR3 has 14 amino acids. The CDR3 loop is CATSELTGYTEAFF. CDR3 bases: TGTGCCACGAGCGAATTGACGGGTTACACTGAAGCTTTCTTT.

J is TRBJ2-3 and V is TRBV27; no reliable D call. V was clipped by 0 bases and J by 4 bases, with 11 bases between them. The germline CDR1 and CDR2 sequences are MNHEY and SMNVEV (reference sequence). This CDR3 has 15 amino acids. CDR3 in amino acids: CASSLSPYSADTQYF. CDR3 coding DNA: TGTGCCAGCAGTTTATCCCCCTACAGTGCAGATACGCAGTATTTT.

The CDR3 loop reads CASSLTTAPHGYTF. The CDR3 DNA reads as TGTGCCAGCAGCTTAACCACAGCCCCCCATGGCTACACCTTC. The V call is TRBV7-9, the J call TRBJ1-2; D ambiguous. Germline CDR1 is SEHNR and CDR2 is FQNEAQ (reference sequence). The CDR3 totals 14 residues. V was shortened by 2 bases and J by 6 bases, with 13 bases between the two germline ends.

The chain carries TRBV9 and TRBJ1-2; 7 nucleotides agree with TRBD1. CDR1 is SGDLS, CDR2 YYNGEE, per germline. This CDR3 comprises 14 residues. V dropped 4 bases and J dropped 6; count of bases not matched to a gene: 9. CDR3 sequence (DNA): TGTGCCAGCAGCACACAGACAGGGACTCATGGCTACACCTTC. It translates to CASSTQTGTHGYTF.

The chain has TRBV4-1 and TRBJ1-4, with D possibly TRBD1 on 5 matching bases. There are 16 residues in the CDR3. Germline V gives CDR1 MGHRA, CDR2 YSYEKL. Trimming removed 4 bases at V and 0 bases at J, with 12 bases between. The CDR3 loop is CASSRRGTATNEKLFF. DNA for the CDR3: TGCGCCAGCAGCCGAAGAGGGACTGCAACTAATGAAAAACTGTTTTTT.

The rearrangement links TRBV28 to TRBJ1-5; 7 nucleotides align to TRBD1. This CDR3 contains 14 residues. V lost 6 bases, J lost 7 bases, and 9 bases stayed unmatched. Germline CDR1 MDHEN, CDR2 SYDVKM. The CDR3 bases are TGTGCCAGCAGGGAGACAGGGAGGCGGCAGCCCCAGCATTTT. Translated: CASRETGRRQPQHF.

The CDR3, as DNA: TGTGCCAGTAGTACCCGTCGGGGGAACACTGAAGCTTTCTTT. It encodes CASSTRRGNTEAFF. This chain connects TRBV19 to TRBJ1-1; unclear D gene. There are 14 residues in the CDR3. Trimming stripped 4 bases from V and 1 base from J, with 10 bases between. Germline-derived CDR1 and CDR2 are LNHDA and SQIVND (reference sequence).

The J gene is TRBJ2-7, the V gene TRBV11-2; 7 positions agree with TRBD1. The CDR3 sequence is 13 residues long. Germline V gene lookup returns CDR1 SGHAT and CDR2 FQNNGV. J gave up 3 bases and V 3 bases, and 2 bases lay outside the gene matches. The CDR3 DNA reads as TGTGCCAGCAGCTTCTACAGGGGCTACGAGCAGTACTTC. It translates to CASSFYRGYEQYF.

The chain carries TRBV29-1 and TRBJ2-3, with TRBD1 as a possible D gene (5 bases). CDR1 is SQVTM, CDR2 ANQGSEA, per germline. Trimming shortened V by 4 bases and J by 8 bases, and 13 bases separated the two germline ends. CDR3 size: 12 residues. CDR3 sequence (DNA): TGCAGCGTTGCACCCCCGCAGGGTACGCAGTATTTT. Translating gives CSVAPPQGTQYF.

This clone was seen a single time. The chain uses TRBV5-4 and TRBJ2-1, with 8 bases fitting TRBD2. The CDR3 sequence is 14 residues long. V dropped 2 bases and J dropped 5; count of bases not matched to a gene: 3. Germline V gene data show CDR1 as SGHNT and CDR2 as YYREEE (reference sequence). The CDR3 reads CASSFSAGDNEQFF. DNA of the CDR3: TGTGCCAGCAGCTTCTCAGCGGGAGACAATGAGCAGTTCTTC.

This chain links TRBV9 with TRBJ1-2; 9 bases fit TRBD1. The CDR3 contains 17 residues. V shed 3 bases and J 8 bases; nucleotides not matched to a gene: 17. Germline CDR1 is SGDLS and CDR2 is YYNGEE. The CDR3 DNA sequence: TGTGCCAGCAGCGAGAGCTATTCTGGACAGGGGATGTACGGCTACACCTTC. It translates to CASSESYSGQGMYGYTF. Filled out from reference TRBV9 and TRBJ1-2, the complete variable domain reads DSGVTQTPKHLITATGQRVTLRCSPRSGDLSVYWYQQSLDQGLQFLIQYYNGEERAKGNILERFSAQQFPDLHSELNLSSLELGDSALYFCASSESYSGQGMYGYTFGSGTRLTVV.

The chain carries TRBV10-3 and TRBJ2-3; D remains unclear. CDR1 and CDR2 (germline): ENHRY, SYGVKD. The CDR3 is made up of 14 amino acids. The ends were cut back, 7 bases at V and 0 bases at J, with 11 bases in the middle. The CDR3 DNA reads as TGTGCCATCAAGTTCGACGGGAGCACAGATACGCAGTATTTT. Translated, it gives CAIKFDGSTDTQYF.

J is TRBJ2-3 and V is TRBV7-2, with 11 bases aligning to TRBD2. Losses at the gene ends were 5 bases for V and 6 bases for J; bases not matched to a gene: 13. The CDR3 is made up of 17 amino acids. CDR1 and CDR2 from the germline V gene are SGHTA and FQGNSA. The CDR3 region has the DNA TGTGCCAGCAGCCCTAAATATAGCGGGAGGGGCGGGGATACGCAGTATTTT. Protein product: CASSPKYSGRGGDTQYF.

The chain carries TRBV10-3 and TRBJ2-3; D uncertain. The V gene's germline CDR1 is ENHRY and CDR2 SYGVKD. The ends were cut back, 6 bases at V and 2 bases at J, with 12 bases in the middle. The CDR3 runs 14 residues. CDR3 bases: TGTGCCATCAGGGTAGGAGCGAACACAGATACGCAGTATTTT. Protein product: CAIRVGANTDTQYF.